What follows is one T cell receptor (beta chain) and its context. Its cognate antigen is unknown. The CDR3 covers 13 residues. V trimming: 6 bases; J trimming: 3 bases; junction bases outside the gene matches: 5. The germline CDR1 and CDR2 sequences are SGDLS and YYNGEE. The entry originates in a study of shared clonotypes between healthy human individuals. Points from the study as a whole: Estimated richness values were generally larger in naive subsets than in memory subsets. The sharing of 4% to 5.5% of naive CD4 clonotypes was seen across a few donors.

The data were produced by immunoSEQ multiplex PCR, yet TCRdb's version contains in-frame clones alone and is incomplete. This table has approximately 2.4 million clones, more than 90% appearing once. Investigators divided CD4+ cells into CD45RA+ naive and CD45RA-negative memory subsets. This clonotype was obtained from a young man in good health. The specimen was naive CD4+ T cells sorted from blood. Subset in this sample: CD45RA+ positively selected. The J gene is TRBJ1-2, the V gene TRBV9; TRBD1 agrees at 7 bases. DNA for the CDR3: TGTGCCAGCACCGCGGGACAGTACTATGGCTACACCTTC. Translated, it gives CASTAGQYYGYTF.